This T cell receptor beta chain emerged from a study of cytomegalovirus exposure and HLA in healthy donors. Losses at the gene ends were 5 bases for V and 2 bases for J; bases not matched to a gene: 6. CDR3 length: 15 residues. Germline lookup yields CDR1 SGHTA and CDR2 FQGNSA. Some clones are missing from TCRdb's copy, which holds only in-frame ones; the method was immunoSEQ multiplex PCR. The sample yields almost 65,000 clones, around 89% seen once. The genes are TRBV7-2 and TRBJ2-5; 9 bases match TRBD1. The TCR comes from a woman in her late teens or twenties in good health and CMV-seronegative. The sequenced material came from PBMCs. The CDR3 protein is CASSLDRGRQETQYF. The CDR3 nucleotides are TGTGCCAGCAGCCTGGACAGGGGACGTCAAGAGACCCAGTACTTC.